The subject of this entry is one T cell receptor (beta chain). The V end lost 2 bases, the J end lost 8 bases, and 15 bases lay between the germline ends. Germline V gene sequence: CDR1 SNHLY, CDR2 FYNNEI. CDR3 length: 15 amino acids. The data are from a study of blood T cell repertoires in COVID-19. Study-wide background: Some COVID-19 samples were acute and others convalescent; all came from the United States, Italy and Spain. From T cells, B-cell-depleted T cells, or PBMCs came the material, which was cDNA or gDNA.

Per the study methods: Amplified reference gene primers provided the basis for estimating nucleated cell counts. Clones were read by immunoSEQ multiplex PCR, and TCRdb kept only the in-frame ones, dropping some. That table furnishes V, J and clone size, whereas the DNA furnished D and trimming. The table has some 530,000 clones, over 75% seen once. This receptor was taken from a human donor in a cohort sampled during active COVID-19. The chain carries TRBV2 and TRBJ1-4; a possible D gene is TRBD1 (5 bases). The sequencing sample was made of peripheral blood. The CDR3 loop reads CASSERVRAWEKLFF. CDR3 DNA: TGTGCCAGCAGTGAACGGGTCAGGGCTTGGGAAAAACTGTTTTTT.